The subject of this entry is one T cell receptor (beta chain). Adults between about 18 and 95 years of age took part from under 30 US areas. Categorization into cohorts depended on clinical history that participants reported. Clones were read by immunoSEQ multiplex PCR, and TCRdb kept only the in-frame ones, dropping some. This sample has some 350,000 clones, with roughly 84% found just once. These data are taken from a study of blood T cell repertoires in COVID-19. Whole-study context: The analysed material was cDNA or gDNA that came from T cells, B-cell-depleted T cells, or PBMCs.

This CDR3 has 15 amino acids. The ends lost 5 bases at V and 0 bases at J; junction bases unmatched: 6. Germline assignment: CDR1 SGHVS and CDR2 FNYEAQ. The chain couples TRBV7-6 to TRBJ1-1; 7 nucleotides align to TRBD1. Sequencing was carried out using PBMCs or T cells enriched from blood (not recorded which). This clonotype originated in a woman aged 25-40 years who had recovered from COVID-19. CDR3 nucleotide sequence: TGTGCCAGCAGCCAAAGGACAGGCGTGAACACTGAAGCTTTCTTT. Translation gives CASSQRTGVNTEAFF.